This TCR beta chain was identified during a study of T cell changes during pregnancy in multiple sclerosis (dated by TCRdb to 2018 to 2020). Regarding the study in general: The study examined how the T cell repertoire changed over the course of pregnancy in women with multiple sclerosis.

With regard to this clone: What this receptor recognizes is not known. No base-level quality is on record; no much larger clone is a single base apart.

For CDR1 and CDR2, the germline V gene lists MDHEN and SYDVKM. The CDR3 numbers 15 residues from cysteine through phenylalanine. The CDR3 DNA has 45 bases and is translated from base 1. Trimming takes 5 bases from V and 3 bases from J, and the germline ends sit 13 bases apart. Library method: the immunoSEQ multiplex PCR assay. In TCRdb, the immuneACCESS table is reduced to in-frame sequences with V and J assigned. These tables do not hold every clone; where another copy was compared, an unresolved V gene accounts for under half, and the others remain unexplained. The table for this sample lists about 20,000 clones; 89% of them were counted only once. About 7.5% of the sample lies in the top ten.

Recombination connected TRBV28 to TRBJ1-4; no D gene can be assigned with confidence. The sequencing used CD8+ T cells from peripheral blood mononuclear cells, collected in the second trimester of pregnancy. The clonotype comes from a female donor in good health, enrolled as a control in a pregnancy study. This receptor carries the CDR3 CASSPTQAPNEKLFF. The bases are TGTGCCAGCAGTCCTACTCAAGCCCCTAATGAAAAACTGTTTTTT.